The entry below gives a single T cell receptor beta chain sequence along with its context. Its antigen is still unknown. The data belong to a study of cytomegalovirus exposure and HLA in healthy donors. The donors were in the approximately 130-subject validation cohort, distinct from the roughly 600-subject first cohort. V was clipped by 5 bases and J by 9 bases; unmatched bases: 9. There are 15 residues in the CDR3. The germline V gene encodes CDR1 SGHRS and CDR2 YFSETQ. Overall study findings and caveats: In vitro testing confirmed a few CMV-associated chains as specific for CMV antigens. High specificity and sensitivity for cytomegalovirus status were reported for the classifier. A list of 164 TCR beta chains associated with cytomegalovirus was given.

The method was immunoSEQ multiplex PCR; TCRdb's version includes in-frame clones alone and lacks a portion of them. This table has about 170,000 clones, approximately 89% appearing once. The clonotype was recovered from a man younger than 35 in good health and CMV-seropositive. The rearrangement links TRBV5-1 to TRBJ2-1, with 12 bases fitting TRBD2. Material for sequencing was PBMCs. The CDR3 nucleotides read TGCGCCAGCAGGCTGACTAGCGGGAGAGGTGGTGAGCAGTTCTTC. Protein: CASRLTSGRGGEQFF.